A selection of T cell receptor beta chains follows, all from one sample in a study of T cell responses to AZD1222 COVID-19 vaccine. Clones were sequenced by immunoSEQ multiplex PCR, and TCRdb holds only the in-frame ones, with some missing. The sample includes 55,000 to 60,000 clones, more than 70% of them seen just once. Material: peripheral blood, obtained on day 0 of MenACWY control vaccination. The receptors were sampled from an adult in good health. The CDR3 runs from the conserved cysteine through the conserved F or W. Fields, in order: V gene, J gene, D gene, CDR3 protein. D genes are given only for firm matches.

V gene: TRBV12-3/TRBV12-4
J gene: TRBJ1-2
D gene: .
CDR3 protein: CASSTSSTGGYTF

V gene: TRBV19
J gene: TRBJ1-2
D gene: .
CDR3 protein: CASRRSGTKSYGYTF

V gene: TRBV7-2
J gene: TRBJ1-2
D gene: .
CDR3 protein: CASSLEGTYGYTF

V gene: TRBV27
J gene: TRBJ2-2
D gene: TRBD1
CDR3 protein: CASSWGQGPTGELFF

V gene: TRBV27
J gene: TRBJ2-1
D gene: .
CDR3 protein: CASTTRWGTSSYNEQFF

V gene: TRBV3-1/TRBV3-2
J gene: TRBJ2-5
D gene: .
CDR3 protein: CASSQDRETQYF

V gene: TRBV7-3
J gene: TRBJ2-3
D gene: .
CDR3 protein: CASSLPPGRVSTDTQYF

V gene: TRBV5-1
J gene: TRBJ2-7
D gene: .
CDR3 protein: CASSGDGLYEQYF

V gene: TRBV18
J gene: TRBJ2-1
D gene: .
CDR3 protein: CASSPPTRKAYNEQFF

V gene: TRBV5-1
J gene: TRBJ2-5
D gene: .
CDR3 protein: CASSFPGRETQYF

V gene: TRBV30
J gene: TRBJ2-1
D gene: TRBD2
CDR3 protein: CAWSTGTSIGNEQFF

V gene: TRBV19
J gene: TRBJ2-1
D gene: TRBD1
CDR3 protein: CASSEQGATYNEQFF

V gene: TRBV19
J gene: TRBJ2-7
D gene: TRBD2
CDR3 protein: CASSMRLAGGPTYEQYF

V gene: TRBV4-2
J gene: TRBJ2-7
D gene: .
CDR3 protein: CASSQEISYEQYF

V gene: TRBV5-5
J gene: TRBJ2-1
D gene: TRBD1
CDR3 protein: CASSFRDSPYNEQFF

V gene: TRBV5-5
J gene: TRBJ2-4
D gene: TRBD1
CDR3 protein: CASSLGTGTKNIQYF

V gene: TRBV6-5
J gene: TRBJ2-3
D gene: .
CDR3 protein: CASSSTDTQYF

V gene: TRBV28
J gene: TRBJ1-2
D gene: .
CDR3 protein: CASSLRGIGGYTF

V gene: TRBV5-4
J gene: TRBJ1-5
D gene: .
CDR3 protein: CASSQQGNQPQHF

V gene: TRBV6-5
J gene: TRBJ1-6
D gene: TRBD1
CDR3 protein: CASKGTGQNSPLHF

V gene: TRBV25-1
J gene: TRBJ2-7
D gene: TRBD1
CDR3 protein: CASTPRTGRSYEQYF

V gene: TRBV27
J gene: TRBJ2-3
D gene: TRBD2
CDR3 protein: CASSTLAGALTDTQYF

V gene: TRBV7-2
J gene: TRBJ2-2
D gene: .
CDR3 protein: CASSLQVVTGELFF

V gene: TRBV6-5
J gene: TRBJ2-4
D gene: .
CDR3 protein: CASSPSELAKNIQYF

V gene: TRBV28
J gene: TRBJ1-2
D gene: TRBD1
CDR3 protein: CASSARQGAKEDTF

V gene: TRBV13
J gene: TRBJ1-1
D gene: .
CDR3 protein: CASSLGANTEAFF

V gene: TRBV25-1
J gene: TRBJ1-2
D gene: TRBD1
CDR3 protein: CASSVTGGYGYTF

V gene: TRBV6-2/TRBV6-3
J gene: TRBJ1-1
D gene: TRBD1
CDR3 protein: CASSYRRTGGNTEAFF

V gene: TRBV18
J gene: TRBJ2-7
D gene: TRBD1
CDR3 protein: CASSPATGTGKTEQYF

V gene: TRBV18
J gene: TRBJ2-1
D gene: TRBD2
CDR3 protein: CASSPAREGKFF

V gene: TRBV4-3
J gene: TRBJ2-7
D gene: .
CDR3 protein: CASSQDSNSGSYEQYF

V gene: TRBV24-1
J gene: TRBJ1-2
D gene: .
CDR3 protein: CATSSGTPGFTF

V gene: TRBV29-1
J gene: TRBJ2-1
D gene: TRBD2
CDR3 protein: CSVIAGGVNEQFF

V gene: TRBV10-3
J gene: TRBJ2-1
D gene: .
CDR3 protein: CAISDRLYNEQFF

V gene: TRBV5-1
J gene: TRBJ1-6
D gene: .
CDR3 protein: CASSSAGQGGNPLHF

V gene: TRBV7-6
J gene: TRBJ1-5
D gene: .
CDR3 protein: CASSQGRRRNQPQHF

V gene: TRBV11-2
J gene: TRBJ1-3
D gene: TRBD1
CDR3 protein: CASSGQGSGNTIYF

V gene: TRBV19
J gene: TRBJ2-1
D gene: TRBD2
CDR3 protein: CASSIGQRGAYNEQFF

V gene: TRBV5-1
J gene: TRBJ2-5
D gene: TRBD1
CDR3 protein: CASSWTDRVSEETQYF

V gene: TRBV7-9
J gene: TRBJ1-2
D gene: .
CDR3 protein: CASSPSDRPNYGYTF